These 31 T cell receptor beta chains originate from one sample sequenced in a study of T cell changes during pregnancy in multiple sclerosis. TCRdb's table, derived via immunoSEQ multiplex PCR, lists solely in-frame clones and lacks some. This table holds 130,000 or so clones, 95% to 98% found once. Here the sequenced sample was peripheral blood, taken after pregnancy. The receptors here all came from a female donor with multiple sclerosis, enrolled in a pregnancy study.

The chain carries TRBV18 and TRBJ1-4, with 7 bases fitting TRBD1. This CDR3 comprises 15 residues. Germline V gene data show CDR1 as KGHSH and CDR2 as LQKENI. J gave up 5 bases and V 3 bases, and 6 bases lay outside the gene matches. The CDR3 is CASSPETGLNEKLFF. CDR3 nucleotide sequence: TGTGCCAGCTCACCTGAGACAGGGCTAAATGAAAAACTGTTTTTT.

The rearrangement links TRBV11-3 to TRBJ2-7; TRBD1 agrees at 8 bases. The germline V gene encodes CDR1 SGHNT and CDR2 YENEEA. Trimming at V came to 6 bases and at J to 6 bases, leaving 4 bases not matched to a gene. CDR3 size: 12 residues. CDR3 residues: CASSQTGGEQYF. As DNA, the CDR3 is TGTGCCAGCAGTCAAACAGGGGGCGAGCAGTACTTC.

This chain connects TRBV6-1 to TRBJ1-2; D remains ambiguous. CDR1 and CDR2 from the germline V gene are MNHNS and SASEGT. Trimming pared 7 bases from V and 0 bases from J, leaving 12 bases between. The CDR3 runs to 14 residues. The CDR3 coding sequence is TGTGCCAGCAATGTCAGAAGATCTAACTATGGCTACACCTTC. Translated: CASNVRRSNYGYTF.

The rearrangement links TRBV10-3 to TRBJ1-5; TRBD1 agrees at 10 bases. The trim removed 5 bases at V and 2 bases at J, leaving 3 bases unmatched. The CDR3 has 15 residues. Germline CDR1 is ENHRY and CDR2 is SYGVKD. CDR3 coding DNA: TGTGCCATCAGTCCCGGGACAGGGGGCAATCAGCCCCAGCATTTT. The encoded protein is CAISPGTGGNQPQHF.

The chain couples TRBV7-9 to TRBJ2-7; D gene ambiguous. CDR1 and CDR2 (germline): SEHNR, FQNEAQ (reference sequence). This CDR3 is built from 11 residues. Trimming shortened V by 7 bases and J by 5 bases, and 9 bases separated the two germline ends. The chain's CDR3 is CASTFLDEQYF. The DNA for the CDR3 is TGTGCCAGCACCTTTCTAGACGAGCAGTACTTC.

V and J are TRBV5-1 and TRBJ1-2; D is uncertain. CDR1 is SGHRS and CDR2 is YFSETQ in the germline V gene. Deletions cut 0 bases from V and 7 bases from J, with 13 bases between. The CDR3 covers 14 residues. CDR3 loop: CASSLDALLSGYTF. CDR3 in DNA: TGCGCCAGCAGCTTGGATGCCTTGCTGAGTGGCTACACCTTC.

The rearrangement joins TRBV18 to TRBJ2-7; 7 positions agree with TRBD2. CDR3 size: 15 residues. Germline assignment: CDR1 KGHSH and CDR2 LQKENI. V lost 3 bases to trimming and J lost 6 bases; unmatched junction nucleotides: 11. The DNA for the CDR3 is TGTGCCAGCTCACCGGTAGGGACTATGCTACGCGAGCAGTACTTC. Its protein is CASSPVGTMLREQYF.

V gene TRBV2 combines with J gene TRBJ2-3; D is uncertain. There are 14 residues in the CDR3. V lost 6 bases and J 4 bases, leaving 14 bases between the germline ends. The V gene's germline CDR1 is SNHLY and CDR2 FYNNEI. Here the CDR3 DNA reads TGTGCCAGCAGCCCCCCTTCCCGGGCAGATACGCAGTATTTT. Encoded protein: CASSPPSRADTQYF.

This sequence joins TRBV7-2 and TRBJ2-2; possibly TRBD1 for D (6 bases). The V and J ends lost 7 bases and 7 bases respectively, with 19 bases between them. The CDR3 has 15 amino acids. CDR1 is SGHTA, CDR2 FQGNSA, per germline. The CDR3 is CASIPSRGSGGELFF. The CDR3 DNA is TGTGCCAGCATCCCAAGTAGGGGGAGCGGCGGGGAGCTGTTTTTT.

V usage is TRBV7-2 and J usage is TRBJ1-2, with 11 nucleotides matching TRBD1. This CDR3 region has 16 residues. Germline CDR1 reads SGHTA; CDR2 reads FQGNSA. V lost 4 bases to trimming and J lost 7 bases; unmatched junction nucleotides: 11. CDR3 amino acids: CASSSASDRGRGGYTF. The CDR3 DNA reads as TGTGCCAGCAGCTCTGCCTCGGACAGGGGGCGCGGTGGCTACACCTTC.

The chain links TRBV30 to TRBJ1-4; tentative D call: TRBD1 (6 bases). V shed 1 base and J shed 7 bases, with 13 bases lying between them. The CDR3 spans 14 residues. The germline V gene has CDR1 GTSNPN and CDR2 SVGIG (reference sequence). The CDR3 DNA reads as TGTGCCTGGAGTGCCATAGGGGGTGGTGAAAAACTGTTTTTT. Its protein product is CAWSAIGGGEKLFF.

CDR3 sequence: CASSYHNPGQGSEQYF. The CDR3 region has the DNA TGTGCCAGCAGTTACCACAATCCGGGACAGGGGAGCGAGCAGTACTTC. The chain recombines TRBV6-6 with TRBJ2-7; 10 bases fit TRBD1. The V and J ends lost 2 bases and 6 bases, in that order; junction bases with no gene match: 10. Per the germline V gene, CDR1 is MNHNY and CDR2 is SVGAGI (reference sequence). This CDR3 region has 16 residues.

V and J are TRBV5-1 and TRBJ1-4, with D possibly being TRBD1 (5 bases). With 0 bases removed from V and 7 bases from J, the gap between germline ends came to 13 bases. Germline V lookup: CDR1 SGHRS, CDR2 YFSETQ. This CDR3 is 15 amino acids long. The CDR3, as DNA: TGCGCCAGCAGCTTGGGGGGCCAGGTCAGTGAAAAACTGTTTTTT. As protein: CASSLGGQVSEKLFF. Combining the CDR3 with reference TRBV5-1 and TRBJ1-4 gives the whole variable domain KAGVTQTPRYLIKTRGQQVTLSCSPISGHRSVSWYQQTPGQGLQFLFEYFSETQRNKGNFPGRFSGRQFSNSRSEMNVSTLELGDSALYLCASSLGGQVSEKLFFGSGTQLSVL.

The genes are TRBV5-6 and TRBJ2-1; 7 bases line up with TRBD1. CDR1 is SGHDT and CDR2 is YYEEEE in the germline V gene. The ends lost 1 base at V and 6 bases at J; junction bases unmatched: 4. This CDR3 contains 14 residues. The CDR3 protein is CASSLTGVPNEQFF. CDR3 coding DNA: TGTGCCAGCAGCTTGACAGGGGTCCCCAATGAGCAGTTCTTC.

The chain couples TRBV5-8 to TRBJ2-4; D possibly corresponds to TRBD2 (6 bases). This CDR3 spans 16 amino acids. Germline lookup yields CDR1 SGHTS and CDR2 YDEGEE. The ends were cut back, 7 bases at V and 7 bases at J, with 24 bases in the middle. CDR3 residues: CASSHWRQSGENIQYF. DNA for the CDR3: TGTGCCAGCTCCCATTGGAGACAGTCGGGGGAGAACATTCAGTACTTC.

Only a few counts were recorded for this clone. The rearrangement joins TRBV2 to TRBJ2-7, with 8 bases identical to TRBD1. The CDR3 spans 13 residues. The germline V gene has CDR1 SNHLY and CDR2 FYNNEI. V lost 3 bases, J lost 6 bases, and 4 bases stayed unmatched. CDR3 amino acids: CASSDRGLSEQYF. CDR3 nucleotide sequence: TGTGCCAGCAGTGACAGGGGGCTTTCCGAGCAGTACTTC.

The chain is built from TRBV5-1 and TRBJ2-3; possibly TRBD2 for D (6 bases). The CDR3 covers 13 residues. Germline CDR1 and CDR2: SGHRS and YFSETQ. Trimming shortened V by 7 bases and J by 3 bases, and 12 bases separated the two germline ends. CDR3 sequence reads: CASAGRRTDTQYF. The CDR3 coding sequence is TGCGCCAGCGCGGGAAGAAGGACAGATACGCAGTATTTT.

The CDR3 sequence is CASSSGMTSVGTDTQYF. The CDR3 region has the DNA TGTGCCAGCAGCTCGGGCATGACTAGCGTGGGCACAGATACGCAGTATTTT. J is TRBJ2-3 and V is TRBV11-3; 8 positions match TRBD2. The junction had 10 bases not matched to a gene; V was cut back by 4 bases and J by 1 base. Germline V CDR1 and CDR2: SGHNT, YENEEA. This CDR3 comprises 17 residues.

V usage is TRBV19 and J usage is TRBJ2-7; D is uncertain. The CDR3 is 13 amino acids. V gave up 6 bases and J gave up 1 base, with 10 bases separating them. The germline gives CDR1 LNHDA, CDR2 SQIVND (reference sequence). CDR3 sequence reads: CASRPTVSYEQYF. CDR3 in DNA: TGTGCCAGTAGACCTACGGTTTCCTACGAGCAGTACTTC.

The table lists this clone with a count of one. The genes are TRBV28 and TRBJ2-5, with D possibly matching TRBD2 (7 bases). The CDR3 has 16 residues. Germline values: CDR1 MDHEN, CDR2 SYDVKM. V shed 4 bases and J shed 5 bases, with 20 bases lying between them. CDR3: CASSSLQGRGWETQYF. CDR3 bases: TGTGCCAGCAGTTCACTCCAGGGGAGGGGATGGGAGACCCAGTACTTC.

This clone was recorded only once. The chain has TRBV7-6 and TRBJ2-6; D is undetermined. The CDR3 consists of 13 residues. From germline, CDR1 is SGHVS and CDR2 FNYEAQ. The germline V and J ends were trimmed by 4 bases and 3 bases, with 4 bases remaining between them. The CDR3 DNA reads as TGTGCCAGCAGCTCCCGTGGGGCCAACGTCCTGACTTTC. Its translation is CASSSRGANVLTF.

Remarks on this clone: Within the sample, other DNA sequences also encode this same CDR3. The gene calls are TRBV2 and TRBJ2-1, with 12 bases lining up with TRBD2. Unmatched junction bases numbered 2, after V lost 6 bases and J lost 5 bases. This CDR3 contains 14 residues. Germline CDR1 is SNHLY and CDR2 is FYNNEI. CDR3 amino acids: CASRGLAGHNEQFF. CDR3 sequence (DNA): TGTGCCAGCAGAGGACTAGCGGGGCACAATGAGCAGTTCTTC.

This chain uses TRBV19 with TRBJ2-5; 8 positions match TRBD2. The CDR3 is 19 amino acids. Trimming removed 2 bases from V and 2 bases from J; junction bases left unmatched: 16. Germline-derived CDR1 and CDR2 are LNHDA and SQIVND (reference sequence). CDR3 amino acids: CASSILRSGGSGIQETQYF. For the CDR3, the DNA is TGTGCCAGTAGTATACTTCGTAGTGGGGGTAGCGGGATTCAAGAGACCCAGTACTTC.

J is TRBJ2-1 and V is TRBV5-4; D gene unclear. The CDR3 has 14 residues. Trimming pared 2 bases from V and 7 bases from J, leaving 13 bases between. Looked up from germline, CDR1 is SGHNT and CDR2 is YYREEE (reference sequence). The CDR3 nucleotides are TGTGCCAGCAGCTTAGAAGCAGCAGCGAATGAGCAGTTCTTC. This encodes CASSLEAAANEQFF.

DNA of the CDR3: TGTGCCAGCAGTTCTCTCAGGGAGGTCAATCAGCCCCAGCATTTT. Its translation is CASSSLREVNQPQHF. The chain joins TRBV2 to TRBJ1-5; TRBD1 might be the D (5 bases). V lost 5 bases to trimming and J lost 3 bases, with 14 bases between them. Germline-derived CDR1 and CDR2 are SNHLY and FYNNEI. The CDR3 runs to 15 residues.

The V call is TRBV9, the J call TRBJ1-1; weak D call: TRBD1 (5 bases). Per the germline V gene, CDR1 is SGDLS and CDR2 is YYNGEE. The germline V and J ends were trimmed by 6 bases and 1 base, with 16 bases remaining between them. The CDR3 is made up of 15 amino acids. This chain's CDR3 is CASNKETDSNTEAFF. In DNA form, the CDR3 reads TGTGCCAGCAACAAGGAGACAGATTCGAACACTGAAGCTTTCTTT.

The chain links TRBV2 to TRBJ1-2, with 7 bases lining up with TRBD1. The CDR3 runs 13 residues. Per the germline V gene, CDR1 is SNHLY and CDR2 is FYNNEI. J lost 8 bases, V lost 8 bases, and 11 bases had no gene match. CDR3 nucleotide sequence: TGTGCCAGCTTCCGATCCTCAGGGGGAGGCTACACCTTC. It yields the protein CASFRSSGGGYTF.

CDR3 bases: TGTGCCAGCAGCGCCTTTGGGGGCGTGGACACTGAAGCTTTCTTT. It encodes CASSAFGGVDTEAFF. The chain combines TRBV9 with TRBJ1-1; TRBD1 is a possible D gene (6 bases). The CDR3 contains 15 residues. Trimming cost V 3 bases and J 3 bases, with 15 bases left between them. From germline, CDR1 is SGDLS and CDR2 YYNGEE. The full variable domain, in which reference TRBV9 and TRBJ1-1 provide the parts outside the CDR3, is DSGVTQTPKHLITATGQRVTLRCSPRSGDLSVYWYQQSLDQGLQFLIQYYNGEERAKGNILERFSAQQFPDLHSELNLSSLELGDSALYFCASSAFGGVDTEAFFGQGTRLTVV.

This chain uses TRBV28 with TRBJ1-5; D not certain. The CDR3 is 12 amino acids. Germline V lookup: CDR1 MDHEN, CDR2 SYDVKM. Trimming left V 3 bases short and J 4 bases short, with 4 bases between. The CDR3: CASSFENQPQHF. The DNA of the CDR3 is TGTGCCAGCAGTTTCGAGAATCAGCCCCAGCATTTT.

The chain has TRBV4-2 and TRBJ2-5, with 10 bases lining up with TRBD1. Germline trimming cut 1 base from V and 0 bases from J; bases unmatched to any gene: 5. Germline V gene lookup returns CDR1 LGHNA and CDR2 YNFKEQ. CDR3 size: 17 residues. The CDR3 loop reads CASSQGAGTGDQETQYF. CDR3 DNA sequence: TGTGCCAGCAGCCAAGGGGCCGGGACAGGGGACCAAGAGACCCAGTACTTC.

The count of this clone is one. CDR3 region: CASGIGNTIYF. The DNA for the CDR3 is TGTGCCAGCGGGATCGGAAACACCATATATTTT. The chain joins TRBV19 to TRBJ1-3; no clear D gene. The V and J ends lost 9 bases and 4 bases respectively, with 7 bases between them. This CDR3 comprises 11 residues. Germline values: CDR1 LNHDA, CDR2 SQIVND (reference sequence).